Listed here are 25 T cell receptor beta chains from one sample, sequenced in a study of response to subunit inactivated influenza vaccine. In TCRdb, the RT-PCR reads were re-called with MiXCR into one record per CDR3 protein. The sample includes more than 450,000 distinct CDR3 sequences, about 11% seen only once; the top ten take more than 9.5%. A further study also used this sample, focusing on T cells expressing NK-cell markers. Per that study: TCR beta cDNA was made by 5'RACE template switching with UMIs.

Sequenced here: PBMCs from blood, sampled on the day of vaccination. Receptors originate from a man in his fifties or sixties who received an inactivated influenza vaccine.

The genes are TRBV10-2 and TRBJ2-2; 11 nucleotides align to TRBD2. CDR1 WSHSY and CDR2 SAAADI come from the germline V gene. This CDR3 is 17 amino acids long. V was pared by 5 bases and J by 6 bases, with 11 bases of the junction left unmatched. CDR3 in DNA: TGCGCCAGCAGTCACGACGTTGGTAGCGGGGGGGCCGGGGAGCTGTTTTTT. This sequence encodes CASSHDVGSGGAGELFF.

This clonotype was observed a few times. The gene calls are TRBV19 and TRBJ2-2, with TRBD1 identical over 11 bases. With 6 bases clipped from V and 6 bases from J, the junction kept 6 bases outside the gene matches. Germline values: CDR1 LNHDA, CDR2 SQIVND (reference sequence). The CDR3 sequence is 15 residues long. DNA of the CDR3: TGTGCCAGTAGACCGGGGACAGGGGGGCCCGGGGAGCTGTTTTTT. This codes for CASRPGTGGPGELFF. Based on the CDR3 plus reference TRBV19 and TRBJ2-2, the full variable domain is DGGITQSPKYLFRKEGQNVTLSCEQNLNHDAMYWYRQDPGQGLRLIYYSQIVNDFQKGDIAEGYSVSREKKESFPLTVTSAQKNPTAFYLCASRPGTGGPGELFFGEGSRLTVL.

This clonotype has more than one count but fewer than ten. V usage is TRBV12-3 or TRBV12-4 and J usage is TRBJ1-5; D gene uncertain. V lost 3 bases to trimming and J lost 1 base, with 10 bases between them. This CDR3 comprises 15 residues. The CDR3 bases are TGTGCCAGCAGTTTGACCCTCCGGAGCAATCAGCCCCAGCATTTT. Translation gives CASSLTLRSNQPQHF.

This clonotype has a count of ten or more. This rearrangement joins TRBV20-1 to TRBJ2-1, with TRBD2 matching over 13 bases. Losses at the gene ends were 4 bases for V and 8 bases for J; bases not matched to a gene: 17. The CDR3 is 18 amino acids. The germline V gene has CDR1 DFQATT and CDR2 SNEGSKA (reference sequence). CDR3 loop: CSATNQLLTSGGRDEQFF. The CDR3 DNA is TGCAGTGCTACGAACCAACTACTGACTAGCGGGGGGAGGGATGAGCAGTTCTTC.

This clonotype was observed a handful of times. The chain recombines TRBV6-5 with TRBJ2-1; D unclear. The V gene lost 1 base and the J gene lost 0 bases, with 10 bases spanning the gap. CDR1 is MNHEY, CDR2 SVGAGI, per germline. The CDR3 extends over 16 amino acids. The CDR3 bases are TGTGCCAGCAGTTACTACCACGGGCGCTCCTACAATGAGCAGTTCTTC. As protein: CASSYYHGRSYNEQFF.

This clonotype was counted at least ten times. CDR3 residues: CASSHDGGAHNEQFF. CDR3 bases: TGCGCCAGCAGCCATGACGGGGGGGCCCACAATGAGCAGTTCTTC. The V gene is TRBV4-1, the J gene TRBJ2-1; TRBD2 matches at 8 bases. The trim removed 3 bases at V and 5 bases at J, leaving 6 bases unmatched. Germline CDR1 reads MGHRA; CDR2 reads YSYEKL. The CDR3 runs 15 residues.

The chain joins TRBV28 to TRBJ2-5; 8 nucleotides align to TRBD2. Germline V CDR1 and CDR2: MDHEN, SYDVKM. This CDR3 has 15 amino acids. J lost 4 bases, V lost 5 bases, and 9 bases had no gene match. Here the CDR3 reads CASSQTRGGRETQYF. The CDR3 DNA reads as TGTGCCAGCAGTCAGACCCGGGGGGGGAGAGAGACCCAGTACTTC. Variable domain in full (rest from reference TRBV28 and TRBJ2-5): DVKVTQSSRYLVKRTGEKVFLECVQDMDHENMFWYRQDPGLGLRLIYFSYDVKMKEKGDIPEGYSVSREKKERFSLILESASTNQTSMYLCASSQTRGGRETQYFGPGTRLLVL.

This clonotype was counted many times. J is TRBJ2-3 and V is TRBV7-9; 8 bases map to TRBD2. The CDR3 sequence is 16 residues long. Trimming removed 5 bases from V and 1 base from J; junction bases left unmatched: 8. The germline V gene has CDR1 SEHNR and CDR2 FQNEAQ (reference sequence). CDR3 protein: CASSPGAGAGTDTQYF. CDR3 nucleotide sequence: TGTGCCAGCAGCCCAGGAGCGGGAGCGGGCACAGATACGCAGTATTTT. Complete variable domain (other parts from reference TRBV7-9 and TRBJ2-3): DTGVSQNPRHKITKRGQNVTFRCDPISEHNRLYWYRQTLGQGPEFLTYFQNEAQLEKSRLLSDRFSAERPKGSFSTLEIQRTEQGDSAMYLCASSPGAGAGTDTQYFGPGTRLTVL.

Only a few counts were recorded for this clonotype. The chain links TRBV5-1 to TRBJ2-5, with TRBD2 identical over 15 bases. This CDR3 is built from 18 residues. The V segment lost 2 bases and the J segment 2 bases; nucleotides outside the gene matches: 7. Germline loops: CDR1 SGHRS, CDR2 YFSETQ. The DNA of the CDR3 is TGCGCCAGCAGCTTCGGACTAGCGGGGGGGCGAAAACAAGAGACCCAGTACTTC. Translation: CASSFGLAGGRKQETQYF.

This clonotype has ten or more counts. CDR3 protein: CASSRDGLYGYTF. The CDR3 DNA sequence: TGTGCCAGCAGTCGGGACGGACTCTATGGCTACACCTTC. This rearrangement joins TRBV12-3 or TRBV12-4 to TRBJ1-2, with a possible D match to TRBD1 (5 bases). CDR3 length equals 13 residues. V dropped 5 bases and J dropped 4 bases, with 11 bases sitting between them.

This clonotype was detected ten times or more. This chain connects TRBV5-1 to TRBJ2-1; no reliable D call. CDR1 and CDR2 (germline): SGHRS, YFSETQ. CDR3 length equals 15 residues. V lost 2 bases, J lost 1 base, and 10 bases lay in between. The CDR3 DNA reads as TGCGCCAGCAGCTTAACGGGTCTATCCTACAATGAGCAGTTCTTC. It yields the protein CASSLTGLSYNEQFF.

This clonotype has more than one count but fewer than ten. The chain has TRBV5-1 and TRBJ2-1, with D possibly being TRBD2 (6 bases). V was pared by 0 bases and J by 14 bases, with 18 bases between. Looked up from germline, CDR1 is SGHRS and CDR2 is YFSETQ. The CDR3 runs to 14 residues. The CDR3 loop is CASSLEAGRPGKFF. The CDR3 DNA sequence: TGCGCCAGCAGCTTGGAGGCGGGAAGACCGGGAAAGTTCTTC.

The genes are TRBV4-2 and TRBJ1-1, with D unclear. Germline V lookup: CDR1 LGHNA, CDR2 YNFKEQ. The CDR3 consists of 14 residues. Trimming cost V 1 base and J 3 bases, with 9 bases left between them. The chain's CDR3 is CASSQVRRDTEAFF. CDR3 coding DNA: TGTGCCAGCAGCCAAGTTAGAAGGGACACTGAAGCTTTCTTT.

The sample holds many counts of this clonotype. The chain couples TRBV6-1 to TRBJ2-2, with a weak D call TRBD2 (5 bases). CDR3 size: 13 residues. The germline V and J ends were trimmed by 6 bases and 4 bases, with 9 bases remaining between them. Per germline, CDR1 MNHNS and CDR2 SASEGT. The CDR3 bases are TGTGCCAGCAGGGACCTAGCCACCGGGGAGCTGTTTTTT. It encodes CASRDLATGELFF.

V is TRBV7-2 and J is TRBJ1-3; 7 bases fit TRBD1. CDR1 is SGHTA and CDR2 is FQGNSA in the germline V gene. The J segment lost 4 bases and the V segment lost 3 bases, leaving 3 bases of the junction unmatched. The CDR3 extends over 14 amino acids. CDR3 amino acids: CASSFRRGGNTIYF. CDR3 nucleotide sequence: TGTGCCAGCAGCTTTCGCAGGGGGGGAAACACCATATATTTT.

The V call is TRBV12-3 or TRBV12-4, the J call TRBJ2-1, with D perhaps TRBD1 or TRBD2 (6 bases each). CDR3 length: 14 residues. Trimming removed 10 bases at V and 3 bases at J, with 16 bases between. As DNA, the CDR3 is TGTGCCACCGTTCGGGGGCGCCACTACAATGAGCAGTTCTTC. This sequence encodes CATVRGRHYNEQFF.

This clonotype came up a few times. The rearrangement uses TRBV5-1 and TRBJ2-3; unclear D gene. Germline values: CDR1 SGHRS, CDR2 YFSETQ. This CDR3 comprises 13 residues. Between the trimmed V and J ends, which lost 2 bases and 4 bases, there was a span of 8 bases. CDR3 protein: CASSFNPADTQYF. The CDR3 DNA follows: TGCGCCAGCAGCTTCAACCCCGCAGATACGCAGTATTTT.

This clonotype showed up just a few times. This chain uses TRBV7-2 with TRBJ2-7; TRBD2 matches 9 bases. This CDR3 spans 12 amino acids. Losses at the gene ends were 4 bases for V and 6 bases for J; bases not matched to a gene: 1. The germline V gene has CDR1 SGHTA and CDR2 FQGNSA. This CDR3 is CASSSGLAEQYF. The CDR3 region has the DNA TGTGCCAGCAGCTCGGGACTAGCCGAGCAGTACTTC.

CDR3 region: CASRHQGARYNEQFF. In DNA form, the CDR3 reads TGTGCCAGCAGGCACCAGGGGGCTCGGTACAATGAGCAGTTCTTC. The V and J genes are TRBV28 and TRBJ2-1; 8 bases align to TRBD1. From germline, CDR1 is MDHEN and CDR2 SYDVKM. The J segment lost 4 bases and the V segment lost 6 bases, leaving 8 bases of the junction unmatched. The CDR3 sequence is 15 residues long.

In its sample, this clonotype was seen a few times. V and J are TRBV5-1 and TRBJ1-1; no clear D. From germline, CDR1 is SGHRS and CDR2 YFSETQ. This CDR3 region has 14 residues. The V gene lost 4 bases and the J gene lost 0 bases, with 10 bases spanning the gap. CDR3 loop: CASSGVHLNTEAFF. For the CDR3, the DNA is TGCGCCAGCAGCGGGGTTCACTTGAACACTGAAGCTTTCTTT.

This clonotype came up a few times. CDR3 in DNA: TGTGCCAGCAGGTTTGGATTATCGGGCAATCAGCCCCAGCATTTT. Protein product: CASRFGLSGNQPQHF. The V call is TRBV12-3 or TRBV12-4, the J call TRBJ1-5; D gene unclear. CDR3 length: 15 amino acids. V lost 6 bases and J 2 bases, leaving 14 bases between the germline ends.

This clonotype was counted between two and nine times. Relative to the germline gene, one junction end is altered; a read error may explain this. J is TRBJ1-1 and V is TRBV3-1, with TRBD1 matching over 8 bases. The CDR3 contains 15 residues. Germline CDR1 is LGHDT and CDR2 is YNNKEL (reference sequence). CDR3: CASSQGGLFRGQTAF. Here the CDR3 DNA reads TGTGCCAGCAGCCAAGGTGGCCTTTTCAGGGGGCAGACCGCCTTT.

In its sample, this clonotype was seen a few times. V usage is TRBV12-3 or TRBV12-4 and J usage is TRBJ1-5; 8 positions match TRBD1. The CDR3 totals 17 residues. Trimming at V came to 5 bases and at J to 0 bases, leaving 9 bases not matched to a gene. The CDR3 reads CASSPRTGTISNQPQHF. CDR3 nucleotides: TGTGCCAGCAGTCCACGGACAGGGACGATTAGCAATCAGCCCCAGCATTTT.

This clonotype was seen only a few times. The V and J genes are TRBV7-2 and TRBJ1-2; perhaps TRBD1 as D (6 bases). This CDR3 region has 14 residues. CDR1 and CDR2 (germline): SGHTA, FQGNSA. The V end lost 4 bases, the J end lost 8 bases, and 17 bases lay between the germline ends. The CDR3 protein is CASSSNSGGSGYTF. DNA of the CDR3: TGTGCCAGCAGCTCCAATAGTGGGGGCTCCGGCTACACCTTC.

This clonotype has a count of ten or more. The CDR3 DNA sequence: TGTGCCAGCAGTGAGGGGCGGGGCAATGAGCAGTTCTTC. Its translation: CASSEGRGNEQFF. The V gene is TRBV2, the J gene TRBJ2-1, with TRBD2 as a possible D gene (6 bases). The V gene lost 3 bases and the J gene lost 6 bases, with 9 bases spanning the gap. Germline lookup yields CDR1 SNHLY and CDR2 FYNNEI. The length of the CDR3 is 13 residues.